Listed below are T cell receptor beta chains from one sample, sequenced in a study of T-cell reconstitution after alpha-beta-depleted transplantation in children. TCRdb reanalysed the PCR reads using MiXCR and keeps one entry per CDR3 protein. Here the sample spans some 290,000 distinct CDR3 sequences, around 9.6% being singletons. The specimen comprised PBMCs from the stem cell graft donor, sampled from the stem cell graft. The receptors here all came from a human donor who donated a stem cell graft to a child with SCID. CDR3s include the opening cysteine and the closing phenylalanine or tryptophan. The order of the fields is J gene, V gene, clone size, D gene, CDR3 protein, CDR3 DNA. D genes are given only for firm matches. Size is omitted from some rows. Given values are once, few, many or a class for expanded clones.

TRBJ1-5 TRBV11-1 few . CASTNTLGLVVDQPQHF TGTGCCAGCACCAATACCTTGGGACTAGTGGTGGATCAGCCCCAGCATTTT
TRBJ2-7 TRBV5-1 . . CASSLASFYEQYF TGCGCCAGCAGCTTGGCCAGCTTCTACGAGCAGTACTTC
TRBJ1-5 TRBV19 . . CASSITDYSNQPQHF TGTGCCAGTAGTATAACAGACTATAGCAATCAGCCCCAGCATTTT
TRBJ2-7 TRBV6-1 few TRBD1 CASALTGRSYEQYF TGTGCCAGCGCTTTGACAGGGCGTTCCTACGAGCAGTACTTC
TRBJ2-1 TRBV5-1 . TRBD1 CASRGQGNYNEQFF TGCGCCAGCCGAGGACAGGGTAATTACAATGAGCAGTTCTTC
TRBJ2-7 TRBV3-1 few TRBD1 CASSPTGQGAYEQYF TGTGCCAGCAGCCCCACGGGACAGGGGGCGTACGAGCAGTACTTC
TRBJ2-2 TRBV25-1 many TRBD1 CASSEAPGQANTGELFF TGTGCCAGCAGTGAAGCCCCGGGACAGGCGAACACCGGGGAGCTGTTTTTT
TRBJ2-7 TRBV20-1 few TRBD1 CSAIGTGGTYEQYF TGCAGTGCTATCGGGACAGGGGGGACCTACGAGCAGTACTTC
TRBJ1-2 TRBV12-3/TRBV12-4 . . CASSFGSNPTNYGYTF TGTGCCAGCAGTTTTGGGTCGAACCCCACTAACTATGGCTACACCTTC
TRBJ2-3 TRBV6-5 few TRBD2 CASSYSILAGRTDTQYF TGTGCCAGCAGTTACTCCATACTAGCGGGGAGGACAGATACGCAGTATTTT
TRBJ2-2 TRBV7-3 . . CASSLNKNTGELFF TGTGCCAGCAGCTTAAATAAAAACACCGGGGAGCTGTTTTTT
TRBJ1-1 TRBV6-1 few . CASSDGGGTEAFF TGTGCCAGCAGTGATGGGGGTGGCACTGAAGCTTTCTTT
TRBJ1-1 TRBV15 . . CATSRVEGVGTEAFF TGTGCCACCAGCAGAGTAGAAGGGGTAGGAACTGAAGCTTTCTTT
TRBJ1-5 TRBV7-9 . . CASTSTDLNQPQHF TGTGCCAGCACCTCGACAGACCTCAATCAGCCCCAGCATTTT
TRBJ1-6 TRBV20-1 . TRBD1 CSARTGDSPLHF TGCAGTGCTCGGACAGGGGATTCACCCCTCCACTTT
TRBJ1-4 TRBV20-1 many . CSARDTVWGEKLFF TGCAGTGCTAGAGATACTGTATGGGGTGAAAAACTGTTTTTT
TRBJ2-7 TRBV6-1 few TRBD1 CASTRTGDLSYEQYF TGTGCCAGCACCCGGACAGGGGATCTCTCCTACGAGCAGTACTTC
TRBJ1-1 TRBV20-1 few . CSATPWGENTEAFF TGCAGTGCTACCCCGTGGGGGGAGAACACTGAAGCTTTCTTT
TRBJ1-6 TRBV27 . TRBD1 CASSTQGAVNSPLHF TGTGCCAGCAGTACCCAGGGGGCTGTTAATTCACCCCTCCACTTT
TRBJ1-1 TRBV14 . . CASSHLGLEAFF TGTGCCAGCAGCCACCTGGGCCTTGAAGCTTTCTTT
TRBJ1-2 TRBV12-3/TRBV12-4 many TRBD1 CASSPGQGYGYTF TGTGCCAGCAGTCCGGGACAGGGTTATGGCTACACCTTC
TRBJ2-5 TRBV10-2 . . CASSEGQGHLWETQYF TGCGCCAGCAGTGAGGGGCAGGGTCATTTGTGGGAGACCCAGTACTTC